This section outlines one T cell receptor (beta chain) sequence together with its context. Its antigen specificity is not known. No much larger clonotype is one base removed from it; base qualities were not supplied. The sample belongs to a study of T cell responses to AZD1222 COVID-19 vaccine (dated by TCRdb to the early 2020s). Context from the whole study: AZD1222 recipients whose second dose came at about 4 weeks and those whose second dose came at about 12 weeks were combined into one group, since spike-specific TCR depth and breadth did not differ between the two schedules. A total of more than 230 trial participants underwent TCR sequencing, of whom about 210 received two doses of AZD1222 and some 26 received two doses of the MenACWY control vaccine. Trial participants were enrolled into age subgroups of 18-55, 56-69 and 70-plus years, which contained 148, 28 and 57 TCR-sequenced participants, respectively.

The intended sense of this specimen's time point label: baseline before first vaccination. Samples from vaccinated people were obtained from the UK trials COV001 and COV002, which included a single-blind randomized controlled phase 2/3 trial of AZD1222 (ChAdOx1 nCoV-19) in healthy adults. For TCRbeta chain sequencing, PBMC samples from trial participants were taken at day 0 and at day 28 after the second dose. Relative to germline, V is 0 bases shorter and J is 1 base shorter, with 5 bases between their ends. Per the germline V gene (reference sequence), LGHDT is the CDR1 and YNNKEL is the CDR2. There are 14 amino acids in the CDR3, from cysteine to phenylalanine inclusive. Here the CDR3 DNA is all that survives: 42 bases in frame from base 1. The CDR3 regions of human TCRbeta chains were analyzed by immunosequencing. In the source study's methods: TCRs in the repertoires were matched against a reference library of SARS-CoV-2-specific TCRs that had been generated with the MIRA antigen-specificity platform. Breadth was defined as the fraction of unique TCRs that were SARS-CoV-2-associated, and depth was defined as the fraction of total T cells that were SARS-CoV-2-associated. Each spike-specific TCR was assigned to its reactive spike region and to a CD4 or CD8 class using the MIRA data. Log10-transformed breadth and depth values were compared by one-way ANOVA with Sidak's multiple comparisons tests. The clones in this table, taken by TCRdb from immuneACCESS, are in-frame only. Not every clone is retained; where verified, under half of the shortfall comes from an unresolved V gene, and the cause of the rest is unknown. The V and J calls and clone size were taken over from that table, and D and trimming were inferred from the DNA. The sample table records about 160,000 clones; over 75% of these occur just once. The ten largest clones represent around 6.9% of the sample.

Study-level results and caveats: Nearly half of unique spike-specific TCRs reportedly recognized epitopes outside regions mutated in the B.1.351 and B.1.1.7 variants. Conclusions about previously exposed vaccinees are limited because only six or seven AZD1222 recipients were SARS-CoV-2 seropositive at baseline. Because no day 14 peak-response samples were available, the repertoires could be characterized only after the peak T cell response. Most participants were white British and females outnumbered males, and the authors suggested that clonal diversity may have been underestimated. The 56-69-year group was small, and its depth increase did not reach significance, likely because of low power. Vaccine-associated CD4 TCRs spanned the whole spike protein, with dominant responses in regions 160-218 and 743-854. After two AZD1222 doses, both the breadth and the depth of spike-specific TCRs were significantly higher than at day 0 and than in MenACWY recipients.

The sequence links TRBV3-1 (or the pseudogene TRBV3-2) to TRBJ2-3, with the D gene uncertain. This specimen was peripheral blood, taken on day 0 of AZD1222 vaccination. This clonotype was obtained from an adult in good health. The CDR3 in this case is CASSQDWGTDTQYF. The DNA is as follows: TGTGCCAGCAGCCAAGACTGGGGCACAGATACGCAGTATTTT.